The 22 T cell receptor beta chains below come from one sample, sequenced in a study of blood T cells in healthy people across ages. The authors ran a second PCR of 7 to 11 cycles using a sample-barcoded 5' primer and a J-beta primer mix. A single record per CDR3 protein comes from TCRdb applying MiXCR to the 5' RACE reads. The sample holds hundreds of thousands of distinct CDR3 sequences, 45% to 50% seen once. The sequencing sample was made of blood. These receptors all come from a woman aged 55-70 years in good health.

This clonotype was recorded many times. The V and J genes are TRBV4-3 and TRBJ2-3; a possible D gene is TRBD1 (5 bases). V was clipped by 0 bases and J by 5 bases, with 15 bases between them. The CDR3 has 16 residues. In germline, CDR1 is LGHNA, CDR2 YSLEER. The CDR3 sequence is CASSQDWTSRGDTQYF. The CDR3 DNA is TGCGCCAGCAGCCAAGATTGGACGTCTAGGGGAGATACGCAGTATTTT.

The V and J genes are TRBV4-3 and TRBJ2-7, with 8 bases that match TRBD1. Germline-derived CDR1 and CDR2 are LGHNA and YSLEER. V lost 0 bases and J lost 10; bases outside the gene matches: 11. This CDR3 comprises 15 residues. As DNA, the CDR3 is TGCGCCAGCAGCCAAGAATGGACAGGGCGAGAGGCCCAGTACTTC. Its translation: CASSQEWTGREAQYF.

The genes are TRBV20-1 and TRBJ2-5; possibly TRBD1 for D (5 bases). This CDR3 region has 14 residues. The ends were cut back, 0 bases at V and 2 bases at J, with 10 bases in the middle. From germline, CDR1 is DFQATT and CDR2 SNEGSKA (reference sequence). The CDR3 reads CSARDTAGQETQYF. In DNA form, the CDR3 reads TGCAGTGCTAGAGATACGGCAGGGCAAGAGACCCAGTACTTC.

The chain couples TRBV27 to TRBJ2-6; weak D call: TRBD2 (6 bases). The CDR3 is 17 amino acids. V dropped 5 bases and J dropped 4 bases, with 18 bases sitting between them. Looked up from germline, CDR1 is MNHEY and CDR2 is SMNVEV (reference sequence). CDR3 in amino acids: CASSRRSGVGGANVLTF. The DNA of the CDR3 is TGTGCCAGCAGTCGTCGTAGCGGTGTGGGGGGGGCCAACGTCCTGACTTTC.

The rearrangement joins TRBV28 to TRBJ2-3; D perhaps matches TRBD1 (6 bases). The germline gives CDR1 MDHEN, CDR2 SYDVKM. Trimming stripped 6 bases from V and 2 bases from J, with 9 bases between. The CDR3 has 13 amino acids. CDR3: CASRDSVTDTQYF. In nucleotides, the CDR3 is TGTGCCAGCAGGGACAGCGTCACAGATACGCAGTATTTT.

The rearrangement joins TRBV4-2 to TRBJ2-1; 12 positions agree with TRBD1. With V trimmed by 0 bases and J by 8 bases, 5 bases remained unmatched. The CDR3 runs 16 residues. Germline loops: CDR1 LGHNA, CDR2 YNFKEQ. CDR3 amino acids: CASSQERDRGRDEQFF. The CDR3 DNA reads TGTGCCAGCAGCCAAGAAAGGGACAGGGGGCGGGATGAGCAGTTCTTC.

This clonotype has at least ten counts. This chain uses TRBV29-1 with TRBJ1-4, with 9 bases fitting TRBD1. The CDR3 is 13 residues long. V lost 5 bases, J lost 8 bases, and 6 bases stayed unmatched. CDR1 is SQVTM, CDR2 ANQGSEA, per germline. The CDR3 nucleotides are TGCAGCGTTCCGGGACAGGGCCCCGAAAAACTGTTTTTT. It specifies CSVPGQGPEKLFF.

The chain recombines TRBV27 with TRBJ2-5; possibly TRBD1 for D (5 bases). This CDR3 is built from 15 residues. Germline values: CDR1 MNHEY, CDR2 SMNVEV (reference sequence). Trimming left V 4 bases short and J 4 bases short, with 16 bases between. DNA of the CDR3: TGTGCCAGCAGTTCCCCAGGGCGGCTGGGAGAGACCCAGTACTTC. This translates into CASSSPGRLGETQYF.

This sequence joins TRBV7-9 and TRBJ2-5; 12 positions agree with TRBD1. Germline-derived CDR1 and CDR2 are SEHNR and FQNEAQ (reference sequence). The V and J ends lost 6 bases and 11 bases, in that order; junction bases with no gene match: 13. This CDR3 region has 15 residues. The CDR3 DNA reads as TGTGCCAGCAGACCCGGGACAGGGGGCCTCGATGAGCAGTACTTC. Amino acid sequence: CASRPGTGGLDEQYF. The variable domain in full, with the rest retrieved from reference TRBV7-9 and TRBJ2-5, is DTGVSQNPRHKITKRGQNVTFRCDPISEHNRLYWYRQTLGQGPEFLTYFQNEAQLEKSRLLSDRFSAERPKGSFSTLEIQRTEQGDSAMYLCASRPGTGGLDEQYFGPGTRLLVL.

The CDR3 here is CASTSQFAVYNEQFF. The CDR3 DNA follows: TGTGCCAGCACCTCCCAGTTCGCTGTCTACAATGAGCAGTTCTTC. The chain joins TRBV6-2 or TRBV6-3 to TRBJ2-1; no clear D gene. CDR1 is MNHEY and CDR2 is SVGEGT in the germline V gene. CDR3 length equals 15 residues. V was clipped by 7 bases and J by 3 bases, with 16 bases between them.

The chain employs TRBV20-1 and TRBJ2-5; 10 nucleotides line up with TRBD1. The CDR3 has 15 amino acids. Germline V gives CDR1 DFQATT, CDR2 SNEGSKA (reference sequence). J gave up 2 bases and V 5 bases, and 8 bases lay outside the gene matches. CDR3 protein: CSAFDQGQGQETQYF. The DNA of the CDR3 is TGCAGTGCTTTCGATCAGGGACAGGGGCAAGAGACCCAGTACTTC.

This clonotype was counted between two and nine times. The CDR3 protein is CASGLRLAGAIANEQFF. CDR3 sequence (DNA): TGTGCTAGTGGTTTGCGGCTAGCGGGAGCAATTGCCAATGAGCAGTTCTTC. The V call is TRBV12-5, the J call TRBJ2-1; TRBD2 matches at 10 bases. J gave up 6 bases and V 2 bases, and 10 bases lay outside the gene matches. Germline V gene lookup returns CDR1 LGHNT and CDR2 FRNRAP. CDR3 length equals 17 residues.

The gene calls are TRBV27 and TRBJ2-1, with 7 bases that match TRBD2. CDR1 and CDR2 (germline): MNHEY, SMNVEV (reference sequence). J lost 1 base, V lost 3 bases, and 12 bases had no gene match. The CDR3 has 18 residues. The CDR3 sequence is CASSFPSGATRSYNEQFF. The CDR3 nucleotides read TGTGCCAGCAGTTTCCCTAGCGGAGCAACAAGGTCCTACAATGAGCAGTTCTTC.

The V and J genes are TRBV20-1 and TRBJ2-1; D may be TRBD1 or TRBD2 (5 bases each). Trimming removed 7 bases from V and 8 bases from J, with 12 bases in between. Germline assignment: CDR1 DFQATT and CDR2 SNEGSKA (reference sequence). This CDR3 has 11 residues. CDR3 region: CSVLRGDEQFF. In nucleotides, the CDR3 is TGCAGTGTTTTGAGGGGAGATGAGCAGTTCTTC.

This clonotype occurred once. The CDR3 loop is CSARDGHRGAGANVLTF. The CDR3 DNA reads as TGCAGTGCTAGAGATGGTCATAGAGGAGCTGGGGCCAACGTCCTGACTTTC. V usage is TRBV20-1 and J usage is TRBJ2-6; no definite D call. V lost 0 bases to trimming and J lost 2 bases, with 14 bases between them. Germline V CDR1 and CDR2: DFQATT, SNEGSKA (reference sequence). The CDR3 totals 17 residues.

This clonotype came up a few times. The chain combines TRBV4-2 with TRBJ2-3, with a weak D call TRBD2 (5 bases). The ends were cut back, 0 bases at V and 0 bases at J, with 19 bases in the middle. CDR1 is LGHNA, CDR2 YNFKEQ, per germline. The CDR3 covers 19 residues. The CDR3 DNA follows: TGTGCCAGCAGCCAAGATATCTTTAGTAGCGTTTCTAGCACAGATACGCAGTATTTT. Encoded protein: CASSQDIFSSVSSTDTQYF.

The sample holds a few counts of this clonotype. The CDR3 loop reads CASSSGARNNEQFF. The CDR3 bases are TGTGCCAGCAGCTCGGGAGCGAGGAACAATGAGCAGTTCTTC. The chain recombines TRBV13 with TRBJ2-1, with a possible D match to TRBD2 (6 bases). This CDR3 has 14 residues. CDR1 and CDR2 (germline): PRHDT, FYEKMQ (reference sequence). Between the trimmed V and J ends, which lost 4 bases and 5 bases, there was a span of 12 bases.

This clonotype was seen just once. The V call is TRBV10-3, the J call TRBJ2-4; D not certain. The J call may be mistaken, given a closer DNA end match to TRBJ2-5. The CDR3 is 13 amino acids. From germline, CDR1 is ENHRY and CDR2 SYGVKD. In DNA, the CDR3 is TGTGCCATCAGTGACAGGTCCCAAGAGACCCAGTACTTC. Its translation: CAISDRSQETQYF.

This clonotype was counted between two and nine times. The gene calls are TRBV7-2 and TRBJ2-5; the match to TRBD1 covers 11 bases. The end of the DNA fits TRBJ2-7 better, so the J call may be wrong. This CDR3 has 15 residues. CDR1 is SGHTA and CDR2 is FQGNSA in the germline V gene. In DNA, the CDR3 is TGTGCCAGCAGGGGCGCCGGGACAGGGGGTTACGAGCAGTACTTC. Translation gives CASRGAGTGGYEQYF.

The rearrangement links TRBV2 to TRBJ1-6; D uncertain. CDR1 is SNHLY, CDR2 FYNNEI, per germline. With 3 bases removed from V and 5 bases from J, the gap between germline ends came to 11 bases. The CDR3 is 15 residues long. The CDR3 DNA reads as TGTGCCAGCAGTGATCTAACAGTTAATAATTCACCCCTCCACTTT. The encoded protein is CASSDLTVNNSPLHF.

The chain combines TRBV29-1 with TRBJ2-2; D possibly corresponds to TRBD1 (8 bases). CDR3 length: 15 amino acids. Germline-derived CDR1 and CDR2 are SQVTM and ANQGSEA. V dropped 7 bases and J dropped 5 bases, with 20 bases sitting between them. The CDR3 region has the DNA TGCAGCGGACGCAGCGGGACAGGCCTGACCGGGGAGCTGTTTTTT. Residues: CSGRSGTGLTGELFF.

This chain uses TRBV29-1 with TRBJ2-3; D may match TRBD1 or TRBD2 (5 bases each). The CDR3 loop spans 13 amino acids. The V gene lost 3 bases and the J gene lost 6 bases, with 13 bases spanning the gap. CDR1 and CDR2 (germline): SQVTM, ANQGSEA. CDR3 DNA sequence: TGCAGCGTTGAGGGGCTCCGCGGGGATACGCAGTATTTT. It encodes CSVEGLRGDTQYF.